These 30 T cell receptor beta chains came from one sample sequenced in a study of regulatory T cells in long-lasting Graves disease. Sample time point: persistent/refractory GD, antithyroid drugs over 5 years with positive TRAb. After RNA was extracted from PBMCs, the TCR library was made from it. CDR3-region Arm-PCR and iRepertoire HTBI primers produced the TCR beta libraries. TCRdb analysed the multiplex PCR reads with MiXCR anew, one entry per CDR3 protein. The sample contains 350,000 to 500,000 distinct CDR3 sequences, 20% to 25% of which appear only once. Sample: peripheral blood mononuclear cells (PBMCs), taken when the disease was refractory, from a patient treated with antithyroid drugs. These receptors originate from a female donor with Graves disease.

This clonotype was detected many times. The CDR3, as DNA: TGTGCCAGCAGTTTATCCTTACAGCAAGAGACCCAGTACTTC. Translation gives CASSLSLQQETQYF. The chain couples TRBV28 to TRBJ2-5; D call uncertain. The CDR3 contains 14 residues. CDR1 and CDR2 (germline): MDHEN, SYDVKM. V was trimmed by 1 base and J by 2 bases, leaving 8 bases between them.

This clonotype was counted many times. This chain uses TRBV28 with TRBJ2-7, with a tentative D call TRBD2 (5 bases). The V end was cut by 8 bases, the J end by 1 base, with 9 bases between. Per germline, CDR1 MDHEN and CDR2 SYDVKM. The CDR3 runs 12 residues. CDR3 loop: CASGRGSYEQYF. Written as DNA, the CDR3 is TGTGCCAGCGGTAGAGGGTCCTACGAGCAGTACTTC.

This rearrangement joins TRBV7-2 to TRBJ1-2, with D hard to call. The CDR3 is 13 residues long. The V and J ends lost 2 bases and 8 bases respectively, with 12 bases between them. Per germline, CDR1 SGHTA and CDR2 FQGNSA. CDR3 residues: CASSLSPFYGYTF. The CDR3 nucleotides read TGTGCCAGCAGCTTATCCCCCTTCTACGGCTACACCTTC.

Remarks on this clonotype: This could be a read error, since a much larger clone is one nucleotide away. V gene TRBV7-8 combines with J gene TRBJ1-5; TRBD1 agrees at 9 bases. Germline CDR1 SGHVS, CDR2 FQNEAQ. The CDR3 is 16 amino acids. With 1 base clipped from V and 9 bases from J, the junction kept 10 bases outside the gene matches. CDR3 bases: TGTGCCAGCAGCTTAGGGGGACAGGGAGCGGGTCGGCCCCAGCATTTT. Translating it yields CASSLGGQGAGRPQHF.

This clonotype has a count of ten or more. V usage is TRBV12-3 or TRBV12-4 and J usage is TRBJ2-5; possibly TRBD2 for D (6 bases). Trimming shortened V by 8 bases and J by 1 base, and 14 bases separated the two germline ends. The CDR3 has 14 amino acids. DNA for the CDR3: TGTGCCAGCCGCTTAGCGGAGATCCAAGAGACCCAGTACTTC. Translated: CASRLAEIQETQYF.

This clonotype was recorded a few times. V usage is TRBV5-4 and J usage is TRBJ2-7; TRBD2 matches 12 bases. The CDR3 has 13 residues. J lost 2 bases, V lost 10 bases, and 4 bases had no gene match. The V gene's germline CDR1 is SGHNT and CDR2 YYREEE (reference sequence). The CDR3 sequence: CAGWTSGAYEQYF. CDR3 nucleotide sequence: TGTGCCGGATGGACTAGCGGGGCCTACGAGCAGTACTTC.

In its sample, this clonotype was seen a few times. The rearrangement uses TRBV27 and TRBJ1-6; D remains ambiguous. The CDR3 is 18 amino acids. Trimming cost V 2 bases and J 0 bases, with 14 bases left between them. Germline CDR1 is MNHEY and CDR2 is SMNVEV (reference sequence). The CDR3 coding sequence is TGTGCCAGCAGTTTAAATGTGGGAACAAGCTCCTATAATTCACCCCTCCACTTT. Protein sequence: CASSLNVGTSSYNSPLHF.

This clonotype was counted many times. The V call is TRBV5-5, the J call TRBJ1-1; 7 nucleotides agree with TRBD1. The CDR3 covers 15 residues. Unmatched junction bases numbered 11, after V lost 9 bases and J lost 0 bases. Germline CDR1 is SGHKS and CDR2 is YYEKEE (reference sequence). CDR3 residues: CATRLWTGLNTEAFF. The DNA of the CDR3 is TGTGCCACACGACTGTGGACAGGCCTGAACACTGAAGCTTTCTTT.

This clonotype was picked up a small number of times. The chain employs TRBV15 and TRBJ1-5, with TRBD1 identical over 7 bases. From germline, CDR1 is LNHNV and CDR2 YYDKDF (reference sequence). The CDR3 runs 15 residues. With 5 bases clipped from V and 10 bases from J, the junction kept 14 bases outside the gene matches. The CDR3 reads CATSSEERGQGPQHF. CDR3 DNA: TGTGCCACCAGCTCCGAGGAGAGGGGGCAAGGTCCCCAGCATTTT.

Comments on this clonotype: A much larger clone lies one base from this, so it may be a read error. V gene TRBV10-2 combines with J gene TRBJ2-7; no clear D. The CDR3 has 13 amino acids. Germline values: CDR1 WSHSY, CDR2 SAAADI. The CDR3 sequence is CVSSESTFYEQYF. CDR3 nucleotide sequence: TGCGTCAGCAGTGAGTCGACATTTTACGAGCAGTACTTC.

On this clonotype itself: This may arise from a read error, as a much more abundant clone is one base away. The missing conserved phenylalanine or tryptophan at the end of this CDR3 makes a read error likely. The genes are TRBV27 and TRBJ2-4; the D gene is possibly TRBD1 (5 bases). The germline V and J ends were trimmed by 8 bases and 7 bases, with 15 bases remaining between them. Germline CDR1 reads MNHEY; CDR2 reads SMNVEV (reference sequence). The CDR3 sequence is 13 residues long. The CDR3 region has the DNA TGTGCCAGCCGGTTGTGGGGCGGCAACATTCAGTACTTG. This translates into CASRLWGGNIQYL.

In this sample, this clonotype turned up many times. This sequence joins TRBV6-5 and TRBJ2-7, with D possibly being TRBD1 (6 bases). The CDR3 totals 15 residues. Deletions cut 0 bases from V and 7 bases from J, with 16 bases between. Germline values: CDR1 MNHEY, CDR2 SVGAGI. This CDR3 is CASSYSRDGGGEQYF. The CDR3 bases are TGTGCCAGCAGTTACTCCCGGGATGGGGGCGGTGAGCAGTACTTC.

This clonotype was observed a handful of times. This chain uses TRBV6-4 with TRBJ2-5; 11 nucleotides match TRBD1. Germline-derived CDR1 and CDR2 are MRHNA and SNTAGT. V gave up 8 bases and J gave up 5 bases; unmatched junction bases: 10. The CDR3 runs to 15 residues. The CDR3 DNA reads as TGTGCCAGCCCTCCCGGACAGGGGGCGCGGGAGACCCAGTACTTC. Translation: CASPPGQGARETQYF.

This clonotype was detected ten times or more. The chain carries TRBV28 and TRBJ2-7, with TRBD1 as a possible D gene (6 bases). CDR1 MDHEN and CDR2 SYDVKM come from the germline V gene. V was cut by 5 bases and J by 1 base, with 12 bases left in between. The CDR3 is 14 amino acids. DNA for the CDR3: TGTGCCAGCAGTCAACAGGACAGTTCCTACGAGCAGTACTTC. Protein product: CASSQQDSSYEQYF. The full variable domain, rest sourced from reference TRBV28 and TRBJ2-7, is DVKVTQSSRYLVKRTGEKVFLECVQDMDHENMFWYRQDPGLGLRLIYFSYDVKMKEKGDIPEGYSVSREKKERFSLILESASTNQTSMYLCASSQQDSSYEQYFGPGTRLTVT.

About this clonotype: Given a much more abundant clone one base away, this may be a read error. The genes are TRBV7-8 and TRBJ1-1; D may be TRBD1 (6 bases). CDR1 and CDR2 from the germline V gene are SGHVS and FQNEAQ. The CDR3 totals 15 residues. CDR3 region: CASSSPVGGNTVAFF. DNA of the CDR3: TGTGCCAGCAGCTCCCCTGTAGGGGGTAACACTGTAGCTTTCTTT.

This clonotype was detected only a few times. The V call is TRBV30, the J call TRBJ2-7, with TRBD2 matching 7 bases. Germline lookup yields CDR1 GTSNPN and CDR2 SVGIG (reference sequence). The CDR3 totals 14 residues. V was pared by 1 base and J by 6 bases, with 9 bases of the junction left unmatched. CDR3 in DNA: TGTGCCTGGAGTGCCTCGGCGGGAGTGCGCGAGCAGTACTTC. Translating it yields CAWSASAGVREQYF.

With respect to this clonotype: A far larger clone is just one base off, so this is likely a read error. V is TRBV7-2 and J is TRBJ2-4; D might be TRBD2 (7 bases). CDR1 is SGHTA and CDR2 is FQGNSA in the germline V gene. CDR3 length: 15 amino acids. The germline V and J ends were trimmed by 3 bases and 5 bases, with 14 bases remaining between them. As DNA, the CDR3 is TGTGCCAGCAGCTTGGGGGGGGGCGAGGAAAACATTCAGTACTTC. Amino acid sequence: CASSLGGGEENIQYF.

J is TRBJ2-5 and V is TRBV5-6; perhaps TRBD2 as D (6 bases). V was shortened by 0 bases and J by 5 bases, with 8 bases between the two germline ends. The CDR3 runs 13 residues. Germline V CDR1 and CDR2: SGHDT, YYEEEE. Here the CDR3 DNA reads TGTGCCAGCAGCTTGGAGGCGGGGGAGACCCAGTACTTC. This translates into CASSLEAGETQYF.

This clonotype was detected many times. The rearrangement uses TRBV2 and TRBJ2-5; D perhaps matches TRBD1 (6 bases). This CDR3 comprises 16 residues. V gave up 4 bases and J gave up 1 base, with 16 bases separating them. The germline gives CDR1 SNHLY, CDR2 FYNNEI. The CDR3 nucleotides read TGTGCCAGCAGTGTGTTTGGGGGCCGAGCCCAAGAGACCCAGTACTTC. Protein sequence: CASSVFGGRAQETQYF.

This clonotype was observed a single time. This chain links TRBV7-9 with TRBJ1-5, with D maybe TRBD1 (5 bases). The V gene's germline CDR1 is SEHNR and CDR2 FQNEAQ (reference sequence). CDR3 size: 14 residues. Deletions cut 5 bases from V and 4 bases from J, with 12 bases between. Here the CDR3 DNA reads TGTGCCAGCAGCCAAGGCAGGGTGAATCAGCCCCAGCATTTT. Translating it yields CASSQGRVNQPQHF.

Concerning this clonotype itself: Lacking the conserved final phenylalanine or tryptophan, this CDR3 likely reflects a read error. This chain uses TRBV7-8 with TRBJ1-5, with TRBD1 identical over 12 bases. The CDR3 is made up of 19 amino acids. The ends lost 7 bases at V and 2 bases at J; junction bases unmatched: 15. Germline lookup yields CDR1 SGHVS and CDR2 FQNEAQ. The CDR3 region has the DNA TGTGCCAGCACGTTGGGACAGGGGGCGTCTACGAGTGGCAATCAGCCCCAGCATCTT. Protein: CASTLGQGASTSGNQPQHL.

At least ten counts were recorded for this clonotype. The chain couples TRBV3-1 to TRBJ1-1, with a tentative D call TRBD1 (5 bases). V dropped 7 bases and J dropped 8 bases, with 20 bases sitting between them. CDR1 and CDR2 from the germline V gene are LGHDT and YNNKEL (reference sequence). The CDR3 is made up of 14 amino acids. CDR3 bases: TGTGCCAGCACCCGGGGGACGGATCGTGAAGAAGCTTTCTTT. This sequence encodes CASTRGTDREEAFF.

With respect to this clonotype: The conserved phenylalanine or tryptophan is not found at the CDR3 terminus, so this likely reflects a read error. This chain links TRBV2 with TRBJ2-4; D is tentatively TRBD1 or TRBD2 (5 bases each). Germline V gene data show CDR1 as SNHLY and CDR2 as FYNNEI. Deletions cut 0 bases from V and 2 bases from J, with 11 bases between. The CDR3 spans 16 residues. CDR3 bases: TGTGCCAGCAGTGAAGCACAGACGGGACCCAAAAACATTCAGTACCTC. Encoded protein: CASSEAQTGPKNIQYL.

In this sample, this clonotype turned up once. This chain joins TRBV18 and TRBJ1-1, with TRBD1 identical over 7 bases. Germline V gene lookup returns CDR1 KGHSH and CDR2 LQKENI. V shed 3 bases, J shed 1 base, and the junction held 5 bases outside the gene matches. This CDR3 has 15 amino acids. CDR3 sequence: CASSPNGQENTEAFF. CDR3 DNA: TGTGCCAGCTCACCGAACGGACAGGAGAACACTGAAGCTTTCTTT.

There are a few counts of this clonotype. The genes are TRBV30 and TRBJ1-6, with D perhaps TRBD1 (5 bases). V was trimmed by 3 bases and J by 4 bases, leaving 10 bases between them. The CDR3 is 14 residues long. CDR1 GTSNPN and CDR2 SVGIG come from the germline V gene (reference sequence). CDR3 bases: TGTGCCTGGAGAGTGGGGGGTTATAATTCACCCCTCCACTTT. It yields the protein CAWRVGGYNSPLHF.

This clonotype was seen more than once but under ten times. The V gene is TRBV4-1, the J gene TRBJ1-2; D is unresolved. CDR1 MGHRA and CDR2 YSYEKL come from the germline V gene. This CDR3 comprises 12 residues. The V end was cut by 0 bases, the J end by 8 bases, with 7 bases between. CDR3 coding DNA: TGCGCCAGCAGCCAAGACAGTTCCGGCTACACCTTC. It is translated as CASSQDSSGYTF.

This clonotype was picked up many times. The chain combines TRBV20-1 with TRBJ1-2; D remains unclear. V was shortened by 3 bases and J by 1 base, with 9 bases between the two germline ends. Per the germline V gene, CDR1 is DFQATT and CDR2 is SNEGSKA (reference sequence). This CDR3 contains 13 residues. In nucleotides, the CDR3 is TGCAGTGCTAGGGTTCGACGTAACTATGGCTACACCTTC. This gives the protein CSARVRRNYGYTF.

This clonotype was found many times. The gene calls are TRBV27 and TRBJ1-2, with 12 bases aligning to TRBD1. The germline gives CDR1 MNHEY, CDR2 SMNVEV (reference sequence). V lost 6 bases, J lost 5 bases, and 7 bases stayed unmatched. This CDR3 has 15 residues. As DNA, the CDR3 is TGTGCCAGCAGGCCGGGGACAGGGGGCGAATATGGCTACACCTTC. This translates into CASRPGTGGEYGYTF.

This clonotype was counted at least ten times. The J gene is TRBJ2-5, the V gene TRBV28; D possibly uses TRBD1 or TRBD2 (5 bases each). The CDR3 covers 17 residues. CDR1 MDHEN and CDR2 SYDVKM come from the germline V gene. Trimming shortened V by 3 bases and J by 2 bases, and 19 bases separated the two germline ends. DNA for the CDR3: TGTGCCAGCAGTTTGCGAGGGGTCGTATCCATACAAGAGACCCAGTACTTC. This encodes CASSLRGVVSIQETQYF.

The CDR3 region is CSAGPGETQYF. In nucleotides, the CDR3 is TGCAGTGCTGGCCCAGGAGAGACCCAGTACTTC. The chain carries TRBV20-1 and TRBJ2-5; D gene unclear. The CDR3 length is 11 residues. Between the trimmed V and J ends, which lost 5 bases and 4 bases, there was a span of 8 bases. Germline V gene lookup returns CDR1 DFQATT and CDR2 SNEGSKA (reference sequence).